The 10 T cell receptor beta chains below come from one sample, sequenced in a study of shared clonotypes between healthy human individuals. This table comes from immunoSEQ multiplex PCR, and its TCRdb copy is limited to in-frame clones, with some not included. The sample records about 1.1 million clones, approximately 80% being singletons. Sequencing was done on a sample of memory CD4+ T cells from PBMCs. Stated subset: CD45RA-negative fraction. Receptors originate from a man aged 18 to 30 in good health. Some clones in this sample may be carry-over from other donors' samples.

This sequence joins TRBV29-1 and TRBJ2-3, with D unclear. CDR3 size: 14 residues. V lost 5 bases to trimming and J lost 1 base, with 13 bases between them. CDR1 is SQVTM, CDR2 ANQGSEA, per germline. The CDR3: CSVRRSAGTDTQYF. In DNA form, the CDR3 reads TGCAGCGTTCGCCGCTCGGCAGGCACAGATACGCAGTATTTT.

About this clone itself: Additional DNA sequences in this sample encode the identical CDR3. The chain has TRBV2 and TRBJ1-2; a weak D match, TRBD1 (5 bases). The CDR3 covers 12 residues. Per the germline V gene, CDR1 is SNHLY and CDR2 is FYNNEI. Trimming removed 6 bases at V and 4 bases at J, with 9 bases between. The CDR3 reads CASSPQGYGYTF. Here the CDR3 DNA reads TGTGCCAGCAGCCCGCAGGGCTATGGCTACACCTTC. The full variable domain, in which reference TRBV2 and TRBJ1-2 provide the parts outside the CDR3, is EPEVTQTPSHQVTQMGQEVILRCVPISNHLYFYWYRQILGQKVEFLVSFYNNEISEKSEIFDDQFSVERPDGSNFTLKIRSTKLEDSAMYFCASSPQGYGYTFGSGTRLTVV.

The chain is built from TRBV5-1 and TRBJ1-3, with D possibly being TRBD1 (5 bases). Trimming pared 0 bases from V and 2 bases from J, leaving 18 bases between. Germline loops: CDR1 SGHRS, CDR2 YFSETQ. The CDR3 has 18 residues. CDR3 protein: CASSLVSTRGRPGNTIYF. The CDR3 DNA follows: TGCGCCAGCAGCTTGGTCTCGACCCGGGGCCGACCTGGAAACACCATATATTTT.

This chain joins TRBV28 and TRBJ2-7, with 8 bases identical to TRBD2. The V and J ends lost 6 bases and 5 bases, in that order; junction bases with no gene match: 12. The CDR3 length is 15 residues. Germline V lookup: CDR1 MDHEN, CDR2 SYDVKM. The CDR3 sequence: CASSLTPRGGNEQYF. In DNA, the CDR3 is TGTGCCAGCAGCCTTACCCCTCGGGGGGGGAACGAGCAGTACTTC.

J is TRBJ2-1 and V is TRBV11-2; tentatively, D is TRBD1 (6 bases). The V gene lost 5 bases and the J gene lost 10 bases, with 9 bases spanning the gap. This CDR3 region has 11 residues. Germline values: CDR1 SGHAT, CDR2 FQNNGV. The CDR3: CASSDGTEQFF. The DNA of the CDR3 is TGTGCCAGCAGCGACGGGACAGAGCAGTTCTTC. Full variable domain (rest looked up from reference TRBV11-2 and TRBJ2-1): EAGVAQSPRYKIIEKRQSVAFWCNPISGHATLYWYQQILGQGPKLLIQFQNNGVVDDSQLPKDRFSAERLKGVDSTLKIQPAKLEDSAVYLCASSDGTEQFFGPGTRLTVL.

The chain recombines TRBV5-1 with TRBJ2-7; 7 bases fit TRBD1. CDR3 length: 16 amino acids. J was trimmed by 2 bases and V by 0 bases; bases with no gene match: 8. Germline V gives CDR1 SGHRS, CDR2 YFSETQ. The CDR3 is CASSLVGQPKAYEQYF. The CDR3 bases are TGCGCCAGCAGCTTGGTGGGACAGCCAAAAGCCTACGAGCAGTACTTC.

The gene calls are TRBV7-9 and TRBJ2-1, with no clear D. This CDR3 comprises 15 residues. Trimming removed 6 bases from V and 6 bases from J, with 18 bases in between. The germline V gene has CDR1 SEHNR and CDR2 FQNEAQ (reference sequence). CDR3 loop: CASRSRHLSGNEQFF. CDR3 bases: TGTGCCAGCAGATCTCGACATTTGTCGGGCAATGAGCAGTTCTTC.

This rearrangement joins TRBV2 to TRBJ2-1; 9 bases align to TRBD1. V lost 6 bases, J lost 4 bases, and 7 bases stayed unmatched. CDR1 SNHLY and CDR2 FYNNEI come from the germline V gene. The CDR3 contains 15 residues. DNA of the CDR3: TGTGCCAGCAGAACAGGGGGCGTGTGGTACAATGAGCAGTTCTTC. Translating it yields CASRTGGVWYNEQFF.

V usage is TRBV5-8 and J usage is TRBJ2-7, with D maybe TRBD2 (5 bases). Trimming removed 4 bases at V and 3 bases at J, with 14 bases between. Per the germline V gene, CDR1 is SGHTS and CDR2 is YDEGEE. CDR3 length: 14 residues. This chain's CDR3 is CASSPRPGLYEQYF. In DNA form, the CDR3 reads TGTGCCAGCAGCCCGAGGCCCGGACTCTACGAGCAGTACTTC.

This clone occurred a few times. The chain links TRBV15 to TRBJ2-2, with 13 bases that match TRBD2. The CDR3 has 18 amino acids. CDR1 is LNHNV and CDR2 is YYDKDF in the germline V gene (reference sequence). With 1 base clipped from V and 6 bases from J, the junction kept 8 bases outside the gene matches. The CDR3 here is CATSRGLAGGWDAGELFF. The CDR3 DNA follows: TGTGCCACCAGCAGAGGACTAGCGGGAGGTTGGGACGCCGGGGAGCTGTTTTTT.